Following are 24 T cell receptor beta chains from one sample sequenced in a study of blood T cell repertoires in COVID-19. Sequencing used immunoSEQ multiplex PCR; TCRdb keeps in-frame clones, though not all of them. The sample carries 130,000 or so clones, about 75% recorded once. Sequencing input: peripheral blood. The receptors here all came from a man older than 75 with acute or convalescent COVID-19.

V usage is TRBV2 and J usage is TRBJ1-3; the D is unclear. Germline V gene sequence: CDR1 SNHLY, CDR2 FYNNEI. Trimming took 5 bases from V and 4 from J, leaving 12 bases between them. The CDR3 extends over 14 amino acids. DNA for the CDR3: TGTGCCAGCAGTCAGGAACTCCAGGGAAACACCATATATTTT. It specifies CASSQELQGNTIYF.

The chain employs TRBV30 and TRBJ2-1; 16 nucleotides match TRBD2. Germline trimming cut 4 bases from V and 0 bases from J; bases unmatched to any gene: 9. The CDR3 contains 19 residues. CDR1 GTSNPN and CDR2 SVGIG come from the germline V gene (reference sequence). The CDR3 spells CAWTDPGLAGGLSYNEQFF. The CDR3 DNA sequence: TGTGCCTGGACCGACCCGGGACTAGCGGGGGGGCTCTCCTACAATGAGCAGTTCTTC.

The V and J genes are TRBV2 and TRBJ2-1; D call uncertain. The CDR3 contains 14 residues. Germline V gives CDR1 SNHLY, CDR2 FYNNEI. V lost 3 bases, J lost 10 bases, and 16 bases lay in between. CDR3 sequence (DNA): TGTGCCAGCAGTGATACGAGTTTCCGTAAGGAGCAGTTCTTC. Protein product: CASSDTSFRKEQFF.

CDR3 bases: TGTGCCAGCAGCAAAAGGGACAGGGGATCCTATGGCTACACCTTC. Translation: CASSKRDRGSYGYTF. This rearrangement joins TRBV7-2 to TRBJ1-2; 10 nucleotides line up with TRBD1. Trimming took 5 bases from V and 4 from J; bases not matched to a gene: 7. The CDR3 has 15 amino acids. CDR1 is SGHTA and CDR2 is FQGNSA in the germline V gene.

This clone is a singleton in its sample. The rearrangement links TRBV7-2 to TRBJ2-6; TRBD1 matches at 12 bases. The CDR3 is 19 amino acids. CDR1 is SGHTA and CDR2 is FQGNSA in the germline V gene. Trimming removed 5 bases from V and 4 bases from J; junction bases left unmatched: 12. CDR3 amino acids: CASSPHDRDRGRGANVLTF. The CDR3 DNA follows: TGTGCCAGCAGCCCCCATGACCGGGACAGGGGGCGGGGGGCCAACGTCCTGACTTTC.

This clone was detected many times. The chain carries TRBV5-6 and TRBJ1-1; TRBD1 might be the D (6 bases). This CDR3 has 17 amino acids. Looked up from germline, CDR1 is SGHDT and CDR2 is YYEEEE. V was shortened by 0 bases and J by 2 bases, with 17 bases between the two germline ends. CDR3 nucleotides: TGTGCCAGCAGCTTGGAAAAGAGACAGGTGAGAAACACTGAAGCTTTCTTT. This codes for CASSLEKRQVRNTEAFF. The full variable domain, rest sourced from reference TRBV5-6 and TRBJ1-1, is DAGVTQSPTHLIKTRGQQVTLRCSPKSGHDTVSWYQQALGQGPQFIFQYYEEEERQRGNFPDRFSGHQFPNYSSELNVNALLLGDSALYLCASSLEKRQVRNTEAFFGQGTRLTVV.

This clone came up once. The genes are TRBV6-1 and TRBJ1-2, with TRBD1 matching 8 bases. CDR3 length equals 14 residues. Germline CDR1 is MNHNS and CDR2 is SASEGT. After removal of 2 bases from V and 7 bases from J, the junction contained 6 bases not matched to a gene. DNA for the CDR3: TGTGCCAGCAGTGAATTAGGACAGGGTCGTGGCTACACCTTC. It yields the protein CASSELGQGRGYTF.

V gene TRBV2 combines with J gene TRBJ2-3; D is possibly TRBD2 (6 bases). Germline loops: CDR1 SNHLY, CDR2 FYNNEI. Trimming stripped 10 bases from V and 5 bases from J, with 22 bases between. The CDR3 extends over 15 amino acids. DNA for the CDR3: TGTGCCACCTCTCCGGGCGGGGTGGGAAGAGATACGCAGTATTTT. The encoded protein is CATSPGGVGRDTQYF.

For the CDR3, the DNA is TGTGCCAGCAGTTACTTTAAGGGAGCCGGGGAGCTGTTTTTT. This sequence encodes CASSYFKGAGELFF. The chain combines TRBV6-2 or TRBV6-3 with TRBJ2-2, with D tentatively TRBD2 (5 bases). V gave up 1 base and J gave up 6 bases, with 9 bases separating them. Per the germline V gene, CDR1 is MNHEY and CDR2 is SVGEGT. The CDR3 is made up of 14 amino acids.

This chain connects TRBV6-5 to TRBJ1-2; D perhaps matches TRBD1 (6 bases). The CDR3 loop spans 15 amino acids. V lost 2 bases and J lost 7, with 17 bases in between. CDR1 and CDR2 (germline): MNHEY, SVGAGI. CDR3: CASSYATLGAGGYTF. In DNA form, the CDR3 reads TGTGCCAGCAGTTACGCCACCCTGGGGGCGGGTGGCTACACCTTC.

This chain uses TRBV7-3 with TRBJ2-1; no reliable D call. V lost 3 bases, J lost 4 bases, and 7 bases lay in between. CDR1 and CDR2 from the germline V gene are SGHTA and FQGTGA. CDR3 size: 13 residues. The CDR3, as DNA: TGTGCCAGCAGCTTGGCCAGTTACAATGAGCAGTTCTTC. Protein sequence: CASSLASYNEQFF. The full variable domain, completed using reference TRBV7-3 and TRBJ2-1, is GAGVSQTPSNKVTEKGKYVELRCDPISGHTALYWYRQSLGQGPEFLIYFQGTGAADDSGLPNDRFFAVRPEGSVSTLKIQRTERGDSAVYLCASSLASYNEQFFGPGTRLTVL.

J is TRBJ1-5 and V is TRBV6-5; a weak D match, TRBD1 (5 bases). There are 13 residues in the CDR3. Germline V CDR1 and CDR2: MNHEY, SVGAGI. V lost 7 bases and J 6 bases, leaving 13 bases between the germline ends. CDR3 loop: CASIQGSSQPQHF. For the CDR3, the DNA is TGTGCCAGCATCCAGGGATCGAGTCAGCCCCAGCATTTT.

The chain recombines TRBV12-3 or TRBV12-4 with TRBJ2-7; D perhaps matches TRBD2 (6 bases). The CDR3 spans 13 residues. V lost 6 bases and J lost 7, with 16 bases in between. CDR3 nucleotides: TGTGCCAGCAGGGCGGCAATCCGGGGGGAGCAGTACTTC. Residues: CASRAAIRGEQYF.

In its sample, this clone was seen once. The V and J genes are TRBV27 and TRBJ1-1; D possibly corresponds to TRBD1 (6 bases). This CDR3 is 13 amino acids long. Germline lookup yields CDR1 MNHEY and CDR2 SMNVEV (reference sequence). The V and J ends lost 7 bases and 6 bases respectively, with 15 bases between them. CDR3 nucleotide sequence: TGTGCCAGCACCGCTCAGGGGATATCTGAAGCTTTCTTT. Translating it yields CASTAQGISEAFF.

The V gene is TRBV27, the J gene TRBJ1-6; D is undetermined. The CDR3 runs 13 residues. Germline V CDR1 and CDR2: MNHEY, SMNVEV (reference sequence). The V end lost 1 base, the J end lost 11 bases, and 9 bases lay between the germline ends. The CDR3 bases are TGTGCCAGCAGTTTATTTCCGGGTGCACCCCTCCACTTT. Amino acid sequence: CASSLFPGAPLHF.

CDR3 in amino acids: CASSSLRGGKGYTF. The DNA for the CDR3 is TGTGCCAGCAGCTCCCTGCGGGGAGGGAAGGGCTACACCTTC. The chain is built from TRBV6-5 and TRBJ1-2, with D uncertain. Looked up from germline, CDR1 is MNHEY and CDR2 is SVGAGI. The CDR3 consists of 14 residues. V was pared by 6 bases and J by 8 bases, with 19 bases between.

The chain uses TRBV5-1 and TRBJ2-3, with 8 bases matching TRBD1. Germline lookup yields CDR1 SGHRS and CDR2 YFSETQ. The CDR3 runs 16 residues. The V segment lost 0 bases and the J segment 4 bases; nucleotides outside the gene matches: 7. Here the CDR3 DNA reads TGCGCCAGCAGCTTGGCACCCGACAGGGGCCCAGATACGCAGTATTTT. Translated: CASSLAPDRGPDTQYF.

CDR3 nucleotides: TGTGCCAGTAGCGCCGACAGGGGATTACATAACTATGGCTACACCTTC. This translates into CASSADRGLHNYGYTF. The V and J genes are TRBV19 and TRBJ1-2; 8 bases are a match to TRBD1. Germline CDR1 LNHDA, CDR2 SQIVND (reference sequence). The CDR3 extends over 16 amino acids. J lost 1 base, V lost 6 bases, and 10 bases had no gene match.

This chain connects TRBV12-3 or TRBV12-4 to TRBJ1-5; D is undetermined. V was shortened by 6 bases and J by 4 bases, with 7 bases between the two germline ends. The CDR3 length is 12 residues. The CDR3 loop reads CASSISNQPQHF. In DNA form, the CDR3 reads TGTGCCAGCAGCATCAGTAATCAGCCCCAGCATTTT.

V is TRBV6-6 and J is TRBJ2-1; possible D gene TRBD2, 6 bases. This CDR3 contains 15 residues. From germline, CDR1 is MNHNY and CDR2 SVGAGI (reference sequence). V was shortened by 6 bases and J by 6 bases, with 18 bases between the two germline ends. In nucleotides, the CDR3 is TGTGCCAGCAGGGGGACTCCCTCTGAGGGCAATGAGCAGTTCTTC. This translates into CASRGTPSEGNEQFF.

V is TRBV6-5 and J is TRBJ1-1, with 8 bases fitting TRBD1. The V and J ends lost 0 bases and 6 bases, in that order; junction bases with no gene match: 6. Germline CDR1 and CDR2: MNHEY and SVGAGI. CDR3 length: 15 amino acids. The CDR3 protein is CASSYSQGAKSEAFF. CDR3 nucleotide sequence: TGTGCCAGCAGTTACTCCCAGGGGGCCAAATCTGAAGCTTTCTTT.

This chain joins TRBV28 and TRBJ2-1; 9 positions agree with TRBD2. J lost 2 bases, V lost 7 bases, and 9 bases had no gene match. Germline CDR1 is MDHEN and CDR2 is SYDVKM. This CDR3 contains 16 residues. The CDR3 DNA follows: TGTGCCAGCATTTATAGCGGGAGCCTTCCCTACAATGAGCAGTTCTTC. Translated: CASIYSGSLPYNEQFF.

This clone was found a few times. The genes are TRBV7-9 and TRBJ2-1, with 8 bases that match TRBD2. The CDR3 length is 15 residues. Per germline, CDR1 SEHNR and CDR2 FQNEAQ (reference sequence). Germline trimming cut 2 bases from V and 6 bases from J; bases unmatched to any gene: 6. Written as DNA, the CDR3 is TGTGCCAGCAGCTTAAGTAGCGGGGTATTCAATGAGCAGTTCTTC. It is translated as CASSLSSGVFNEQFF.

The chain uses TRBV3-1 (or the pseudogene TRBV3-2) and TRBJ2-1, with D possibly TRBD2 on 6 matching bases. CDR3 length equals 17 residues. Trimming took 2 bases from V and 4 from J, leaving 18 bases between them. The germline gives CDR1 LGHDT, CDR2 YNNKEL (reference sequence). The CDR3 here is CASSQSLLGGRYNEQFF. The CDR3, as DNA: TGTGCCAGCAGCCAAAGTCTCCTCGGAGGGAGATACAATGAGCAGTTCTTC.